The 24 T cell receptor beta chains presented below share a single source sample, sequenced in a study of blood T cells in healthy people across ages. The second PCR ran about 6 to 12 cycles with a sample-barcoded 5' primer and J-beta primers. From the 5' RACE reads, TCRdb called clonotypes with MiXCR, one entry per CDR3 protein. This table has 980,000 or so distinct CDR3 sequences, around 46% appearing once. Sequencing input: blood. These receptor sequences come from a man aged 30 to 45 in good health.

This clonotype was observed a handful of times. For the CDR3, the DNA is TGTGCCAGCAGTTTAGGACAGGGAACGAACGAGCAGTACTTC. Its protein product is CASSLGQGTNEQYF. The V and J genes are TRBV12-3 or TRBV12-4 and TRBJ2-5, with TRBD1 matching 7 bases. Judging by the DNA end, TRBJ2-7 fits better; the J call may be wrong. The CDR3 contains 14 residues.

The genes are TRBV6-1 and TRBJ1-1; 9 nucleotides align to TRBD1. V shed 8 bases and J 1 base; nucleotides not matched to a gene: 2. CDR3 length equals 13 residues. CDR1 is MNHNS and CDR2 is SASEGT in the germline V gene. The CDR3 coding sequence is TGTGCCAGCGGGGACAGGGAGAACACTGAAGCTTTCTTT. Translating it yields CASGDRENTEAFF.

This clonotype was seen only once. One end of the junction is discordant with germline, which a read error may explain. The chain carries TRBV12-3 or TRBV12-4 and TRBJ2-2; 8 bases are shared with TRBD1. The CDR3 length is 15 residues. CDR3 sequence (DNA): TGTGCCAACAGTCGACAGGGGACGAACACCGGGGAGCTGTTTTTT. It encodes CANSRQGTNTGELFF.

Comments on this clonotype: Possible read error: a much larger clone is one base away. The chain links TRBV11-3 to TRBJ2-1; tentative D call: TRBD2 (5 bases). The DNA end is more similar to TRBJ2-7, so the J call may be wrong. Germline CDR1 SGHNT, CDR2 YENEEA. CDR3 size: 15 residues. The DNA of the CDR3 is TGTGCCAGCAGTCAGAGCGGAGAACCCTACAATGAGCAGTACTTC. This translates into CASSQSGEPYNEQYF.

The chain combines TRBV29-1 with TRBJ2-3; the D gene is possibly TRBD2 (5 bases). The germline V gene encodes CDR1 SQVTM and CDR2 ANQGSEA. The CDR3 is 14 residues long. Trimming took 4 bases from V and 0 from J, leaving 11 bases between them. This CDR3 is CSVVSGGSTDTQYF. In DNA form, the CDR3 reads TGCAGCGTTGTTTCGGGCGGGAGCACAGATACGCAGTATTTT.

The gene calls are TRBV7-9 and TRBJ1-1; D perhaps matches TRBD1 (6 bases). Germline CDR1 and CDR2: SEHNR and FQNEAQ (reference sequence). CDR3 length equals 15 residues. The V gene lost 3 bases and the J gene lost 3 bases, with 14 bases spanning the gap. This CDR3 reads CASSLMGGGDTEAFF. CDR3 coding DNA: TGTGCCAGCAGCTTGATGGGGGGGGGCGACACTGAAGCTTTCTTT. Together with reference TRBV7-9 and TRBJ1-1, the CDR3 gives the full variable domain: DTGVSQNPRHKITKRGQNVTFRCDPISEHNRLYWYRQTLGQGPEFLTYFQNEAQLEKSRLLSDRFSAERPKGSFSTLEIQRTEQGDSAMYLCASSLMGGGDTEAFFGQGTRLTVV.

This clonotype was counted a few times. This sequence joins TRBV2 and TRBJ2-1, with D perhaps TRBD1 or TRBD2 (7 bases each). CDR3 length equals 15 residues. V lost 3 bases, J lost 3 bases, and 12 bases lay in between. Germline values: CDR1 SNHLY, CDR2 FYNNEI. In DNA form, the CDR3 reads TGTGCCAGCAGTGAGCAGGGGGGGCTCTACAATGAGCAGTTCTTC. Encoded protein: CASSEQGGLYNEQFF.

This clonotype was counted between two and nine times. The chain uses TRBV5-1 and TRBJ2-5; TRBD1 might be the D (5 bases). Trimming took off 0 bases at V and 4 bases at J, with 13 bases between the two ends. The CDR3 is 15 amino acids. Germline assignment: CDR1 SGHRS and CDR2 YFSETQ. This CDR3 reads CASSLVASGLETQYF. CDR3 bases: TGCGCCAGCAGCTTGGTGGCGTCAGGGCTAGAGACCCAGTACTTC.

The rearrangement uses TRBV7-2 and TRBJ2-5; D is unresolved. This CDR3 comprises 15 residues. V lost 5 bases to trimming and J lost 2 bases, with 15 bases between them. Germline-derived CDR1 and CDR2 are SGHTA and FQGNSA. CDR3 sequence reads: CASSQGVWGQETQYF. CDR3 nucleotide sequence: TGTGCCAGCAGCCAAGGAGTGTGGGGTCAAGAGACCCAGTACTTC.

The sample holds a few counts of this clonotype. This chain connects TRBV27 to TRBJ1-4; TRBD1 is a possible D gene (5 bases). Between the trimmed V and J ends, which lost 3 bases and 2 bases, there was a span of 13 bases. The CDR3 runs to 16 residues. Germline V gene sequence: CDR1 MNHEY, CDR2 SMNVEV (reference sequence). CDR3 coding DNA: TGTGCCAGCAGTTTTATTCCGGGGGGTACTAATGAAAAACTGTTTTTT. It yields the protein CASSFIPGGTNEKLFF.

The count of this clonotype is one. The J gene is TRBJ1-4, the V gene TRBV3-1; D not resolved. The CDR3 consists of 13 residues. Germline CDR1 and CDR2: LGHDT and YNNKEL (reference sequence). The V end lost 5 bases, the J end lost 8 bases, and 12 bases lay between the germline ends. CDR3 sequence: CASSGMREEKLFF. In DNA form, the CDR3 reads TGTGCCAGCAGCGGGATGAGGGAAGAAAAACTGTTTTTT.

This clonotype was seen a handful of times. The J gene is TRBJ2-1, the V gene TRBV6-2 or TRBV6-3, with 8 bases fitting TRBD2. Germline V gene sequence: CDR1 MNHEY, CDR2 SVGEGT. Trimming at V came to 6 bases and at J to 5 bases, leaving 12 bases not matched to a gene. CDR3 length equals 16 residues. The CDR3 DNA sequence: TGTGCCAGCAGCCCTTTCGGGGGGGGGACGGACAATGAGCAGTTCTTC. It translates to CASSPFGGGTDNEQFF.

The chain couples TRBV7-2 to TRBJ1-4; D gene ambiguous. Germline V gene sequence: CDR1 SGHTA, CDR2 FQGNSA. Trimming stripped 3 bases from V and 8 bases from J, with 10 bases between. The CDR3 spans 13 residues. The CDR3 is CASSFEVGEKLFF. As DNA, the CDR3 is TGTGCCAGCAGCTTTGAGGTTGGGGAAAAACTGTTTTTT. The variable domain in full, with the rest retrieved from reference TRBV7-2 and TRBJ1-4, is GAGVSQSPSNKVTEKGKDVELRCDPISGHTALYWYRQSLGQGLEFLIYFQGNSAPDKSGLPSDRFSAERTGGSVSTLTIQRTQQEDSAVYLCASSFEVGEKLFFGSGTQLSVL.

The chain's CDR3 is CSARDKGVGDYEQYF. For the CDR3, the DNA is TGCAGTGCTAGAGATAAGGGGGTAGGGGACTACGAGCAGTACTTC. The chain joins TRBV20-1 to TRBJ2-7; a possible D gene is TRBD1 (6 bases). V was shortened by 0 bases and J by 3 bases, with 15 bases between the two germline ends. Germline V gene lookup returns CDR1 DFQATT and CDR2 SNEGSKA (reference sequence). The CDR3 is 15 amino acids.

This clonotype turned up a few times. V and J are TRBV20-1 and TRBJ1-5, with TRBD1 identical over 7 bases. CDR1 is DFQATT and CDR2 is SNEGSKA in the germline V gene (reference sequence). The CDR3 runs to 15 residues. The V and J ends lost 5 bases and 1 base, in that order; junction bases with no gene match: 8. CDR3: CSAPQTGRSNQPQHF. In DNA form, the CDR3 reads TGCAGTGCTCCCCAGACAGGGAGGAGCAATCAGCCCCAGCATTTT.

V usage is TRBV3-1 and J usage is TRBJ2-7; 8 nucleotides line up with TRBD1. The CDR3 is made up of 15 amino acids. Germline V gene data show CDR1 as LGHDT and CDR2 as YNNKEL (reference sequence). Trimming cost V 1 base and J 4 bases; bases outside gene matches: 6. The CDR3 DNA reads TGTGCCAGCAGCCAAGGTCAGGGGGCCCAATACGAGCAGTACTTC. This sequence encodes CASSQGQGAQYEQYF.

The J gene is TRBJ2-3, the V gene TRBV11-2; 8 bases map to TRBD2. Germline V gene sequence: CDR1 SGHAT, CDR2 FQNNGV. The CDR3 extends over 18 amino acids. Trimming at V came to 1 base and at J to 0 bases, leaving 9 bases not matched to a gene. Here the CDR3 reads CASSLARGGSISTDTQYF. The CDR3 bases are TGTGCCAGCAGCTTAGCGCGCGGGGGGAGCATAAGCACAGATACGCAGTATTTT.

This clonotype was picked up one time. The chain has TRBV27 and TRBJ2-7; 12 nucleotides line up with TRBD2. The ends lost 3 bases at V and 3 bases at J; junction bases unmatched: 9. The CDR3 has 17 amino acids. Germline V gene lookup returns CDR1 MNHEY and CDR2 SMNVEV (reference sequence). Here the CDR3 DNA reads TGTGCCAGCAGTTTCCGTCTAGCGGGAGGGGGCAGCTACGAGCAGTACTTC. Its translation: CASSFRLAGGGSYEQYF.

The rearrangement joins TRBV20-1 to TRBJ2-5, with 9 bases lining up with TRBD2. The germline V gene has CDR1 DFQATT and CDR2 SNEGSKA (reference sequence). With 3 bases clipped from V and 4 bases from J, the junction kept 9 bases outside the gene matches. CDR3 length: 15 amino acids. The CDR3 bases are TGCAGTGCTAGTCCCGGGACTAGCACTGGAGAGACCCAGTACTTC. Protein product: CSASPGTSTGETQYF.

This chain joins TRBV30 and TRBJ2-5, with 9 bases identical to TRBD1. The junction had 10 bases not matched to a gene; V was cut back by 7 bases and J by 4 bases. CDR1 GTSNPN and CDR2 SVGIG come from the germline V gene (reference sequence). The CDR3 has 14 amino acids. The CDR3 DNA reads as TGTGCCTACGACAGGGGGTCGGGAGGAGAGACCCAGTACTTC. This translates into CAYDRGSGGETQYF.

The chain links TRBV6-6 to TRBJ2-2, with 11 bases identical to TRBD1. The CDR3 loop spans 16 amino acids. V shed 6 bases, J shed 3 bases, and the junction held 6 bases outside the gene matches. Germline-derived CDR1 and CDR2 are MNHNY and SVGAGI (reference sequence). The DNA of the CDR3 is TGTGCCAGCAGACCCAGGACAGGGGGCGACACCGGGGAGCTGTTTTTT. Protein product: CASRPRTGGDTGELFF.

CDR3 sequence (DNA): TGTGCCAGCAGTTTGTGGGTTAGCGGGGGGGCATCAGATACGCAGTATTTT. Translation: CASSLWVSGGASDTQYF. This rearrangement joins TRBV28 to TRBJ2-3; 11 bases line up with TRBD2. J gave up 4 bases and V 3 bases, and 9 bases lay outside the gene matches. Germline CDR1 reads MDHEN; CDR2 reads SYDVKM. The CDR3 spans 17 residues.

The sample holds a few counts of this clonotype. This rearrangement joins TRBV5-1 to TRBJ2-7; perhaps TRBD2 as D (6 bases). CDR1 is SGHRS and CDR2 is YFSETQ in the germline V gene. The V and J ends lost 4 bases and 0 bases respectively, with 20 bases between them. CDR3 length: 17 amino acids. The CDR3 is CASSPEGIEHYSYEQYF. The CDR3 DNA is TGCGCCAGCAGCCCGGAGGGAATAGAACATTACTCCTACGAGCAGTACTTC. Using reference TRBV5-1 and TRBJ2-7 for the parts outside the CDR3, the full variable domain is KAGVTQTPRYLIKTRGQQVTLSCSPISGHRSVSWYQQTPGQGLQFLFEYFSETQRNKGNFPGRFSGRQFSNSRSEMNVSTLELGDSALYLCASSPEGIEHYSYEQYFGPGTRLTVT.

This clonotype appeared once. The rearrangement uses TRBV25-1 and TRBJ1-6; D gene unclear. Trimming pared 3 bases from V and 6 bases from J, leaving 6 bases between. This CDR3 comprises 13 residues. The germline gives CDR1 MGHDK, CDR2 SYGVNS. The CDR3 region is CASSESANSPLHF. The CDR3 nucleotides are TGTGCCAGCAGTGAGTCTGCTAATTCACCCCTCCACTTT.